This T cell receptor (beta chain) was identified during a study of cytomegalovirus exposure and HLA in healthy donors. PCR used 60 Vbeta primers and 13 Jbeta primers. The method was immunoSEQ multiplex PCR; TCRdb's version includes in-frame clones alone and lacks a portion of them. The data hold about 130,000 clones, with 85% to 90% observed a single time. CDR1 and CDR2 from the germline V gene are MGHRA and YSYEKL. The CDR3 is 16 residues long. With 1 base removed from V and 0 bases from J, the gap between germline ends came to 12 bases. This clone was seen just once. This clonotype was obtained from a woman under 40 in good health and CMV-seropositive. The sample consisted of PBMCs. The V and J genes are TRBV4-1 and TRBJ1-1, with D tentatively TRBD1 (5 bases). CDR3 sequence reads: CASSQGQLSMNTEAFF. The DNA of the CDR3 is TGCGCCAGCAGCCAAGGACAGCTTTCTATGAACACTGAAGCTTTCTTT.